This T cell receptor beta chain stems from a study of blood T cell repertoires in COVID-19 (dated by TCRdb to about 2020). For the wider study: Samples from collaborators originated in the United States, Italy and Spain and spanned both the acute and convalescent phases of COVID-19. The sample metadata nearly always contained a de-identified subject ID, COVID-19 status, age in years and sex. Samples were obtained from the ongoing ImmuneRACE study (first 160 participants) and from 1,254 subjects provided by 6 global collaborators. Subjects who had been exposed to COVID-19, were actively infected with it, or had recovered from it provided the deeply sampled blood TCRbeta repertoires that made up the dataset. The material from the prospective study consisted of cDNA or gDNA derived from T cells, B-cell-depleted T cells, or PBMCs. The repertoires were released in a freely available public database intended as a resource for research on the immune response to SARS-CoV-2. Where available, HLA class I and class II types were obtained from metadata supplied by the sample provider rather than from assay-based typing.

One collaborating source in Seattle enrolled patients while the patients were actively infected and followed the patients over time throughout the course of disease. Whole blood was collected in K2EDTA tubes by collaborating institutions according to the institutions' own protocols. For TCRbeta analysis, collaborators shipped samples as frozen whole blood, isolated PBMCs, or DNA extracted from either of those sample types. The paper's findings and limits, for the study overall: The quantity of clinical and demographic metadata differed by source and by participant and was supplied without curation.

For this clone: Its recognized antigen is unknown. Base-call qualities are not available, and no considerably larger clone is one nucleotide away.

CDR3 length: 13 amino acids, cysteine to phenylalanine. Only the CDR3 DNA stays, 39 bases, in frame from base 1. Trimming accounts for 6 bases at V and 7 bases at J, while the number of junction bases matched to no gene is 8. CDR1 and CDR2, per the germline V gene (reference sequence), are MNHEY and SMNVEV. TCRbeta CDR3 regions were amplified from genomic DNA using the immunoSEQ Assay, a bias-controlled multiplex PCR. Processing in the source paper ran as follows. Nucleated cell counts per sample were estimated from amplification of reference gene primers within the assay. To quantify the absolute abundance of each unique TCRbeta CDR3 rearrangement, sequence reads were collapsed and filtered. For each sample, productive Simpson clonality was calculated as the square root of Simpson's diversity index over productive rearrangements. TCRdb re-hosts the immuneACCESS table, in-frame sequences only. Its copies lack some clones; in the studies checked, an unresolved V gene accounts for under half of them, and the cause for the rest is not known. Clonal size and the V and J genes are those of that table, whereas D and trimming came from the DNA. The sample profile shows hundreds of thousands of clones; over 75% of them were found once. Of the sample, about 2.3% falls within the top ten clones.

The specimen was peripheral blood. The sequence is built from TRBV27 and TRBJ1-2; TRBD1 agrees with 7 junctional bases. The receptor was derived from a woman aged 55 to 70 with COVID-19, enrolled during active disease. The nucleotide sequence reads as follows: TGTGCCAGCAGGAGGGGGCAGGGGGGTGGCTACACCTTC. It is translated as CASRRGQGGGYTF.